Sequencing of this T cell receptor beta chain was carried out in a study of cytomegalovirus exposure and HLA in healthy donors (dated 2017 in TCRdb). Context from the whole study: According to an earlier analysis of 550 to 700 of the donors, about 179 million T cells yielded approximately 120 million unique TCR beta sequences and about 300 Gb of sequence data. Rather than drawing on any new phenotypic data, the later analysis identified candidate immune exposures from TCR beta sequences and the way those sequences occurred across donors. All discovery cohort repertoires had been generated using a single sequencing platform. To decide whether each TCR beta V gene segment behaved as functional or pseudogenic, an earlier analysis of some 570 of the donors relied on high-throughput TCR beta sequencing. Among several hundred genotyped donors of the cohort, an average of approximately 240,000 unique TCR beta nucleotide sequences was sequenced per donor, of which about 19% were non-productive. Class I and class II HLA loci were covered by the typing at four-digit resolution. Alongside the repertoire data, information on donor age, sex, ethnicity and CMV serostatus was compiled. An early release that covered several hundred HLA-typed donors contained about 300 gigabases of sequencing data and around 85 million unique TCR sequences. A later genetic analysis took genome-wide SNP genotypes for about 65% of the roughly 670 donors and used that subset as a discovery cohort. Of the roughly 430 genotyped donors, over 65% fell in the genetic ancestry cluster associated with self-reported Caucasian donors. The number of typed donors differed by locus: about 629-640 for A, B, C, DRB1 and DQB1; 522 for DQA1; fewer than 610 for DPA1; and around 470 for DPB1. The study used immunosequencing to profile the T cell repertoires of around 600 subjects and linked those repertoires to cytomegalovirus serostatus. The study was designed to test whether signatures of past pathogen exposure could be identified by cataloging public T cell receptors. To study patterns of TCR occurrence, a later analysis re-analyzed previously published TCR beta repertoires from 550 to 800 donors and added high-resolution HLA genotyping. The study combined high-throughput TCR immunosequencing, statistical association of individual TCRs with disease status, and machine learning to predict cytomegalovirus infection status. In addition to the first cohort of 666 subjects, a separate validation cohort of approximately 120 different subjects was used. Four to six DR-DQ haplotypes were handled as single units for association and clustering, since linkage in the cohort was strong.

In total, around 600 healthy bone marrow donors made up the cohort. At the time of sampling, every cohort member was nominally healthy, though immune exposures that went unrecorded were likely present. The donor was CMV seronegative and belonged to the group of 380 or so seronegative cohort members. Every donor gave a peripheral blood sample, and the peripheral blood mononuclear cells from that sample were used for TCR beta sequencing. The Qiagen DNeasy Blood Extraction Kit was used to extract genomic DNA from the blood cell samples. This clone was counted between two and nine times. No cognate antigen has been identified for it. Base qualities are not provided; no much larger clone lies one nucleotide away. The CDR3 measures 13 amino acids from cysteine to phenylalanine. Kept here is only the CDR3 DNA, which spans 39 bases and is read in frame from base 1. V is shortened by 5 bases, J by 5 bases, and the region joining them spans 12 bases. CDR1 and CDR2 are read off the germline V gene (reference sequence) as SEHNR and FQNEAQ.

The paper's findings and limits, for the study overall: According to a later analysis, parvovirus B19, influenza, CMV and Epstein-Barr virus appeared linked to several top co-occurrence clusters. The authors suggested that the approach could potentially be generalized to other disease states and immunological phenotypes. In a later analysis, HLA-associated TCR beta chains showed more clonal expansion and lower generation probabilities than non-associated chains that were equally common. Cytomegalovirus status was reported to be diagnosed by the classifier with high specificity and sensitivity in both the original and validation cohorts. Most TCR sequences were seen in very few donors, while some public TCRs were found in many individuals. Assigning TCR associations to individual alleles was difficult when HLA alleles, especially DR and DQ, strongly co-occurred. Because HLA typing was unavailable for some donors at each locus, only the typed subset was used in association tests. The 87-base-pair reads could not distinguish some IMGT-functional V segments, including TRBV6-2 and TRBV6-3, so those segments were excluded. A cluster of highly shared sequence variants was judged likely to be a technical artifact of the sequencing pipeline. For the cohort, immune exposure information was limited to CMV serostatus. In an earlier analysis of some 500 of the donors, most TCR beta V segments were observed in productive rearrangements about 90% or about 30% of the time, broadly matching IMGT annotations. The cohort was sequenced for TCR beta chains only, and without alpha or paired-chain data the features that could be detected were limited. Linkage disequilibrium might explain the correlated functional status among segregating V segments, but an unknown experimental factor could not be ruled out. According to a later genetic analysis, donors in an Asian-associated ancestry cluster had fewer N-insertions in productive TCRs than the approximately 670-donor mean. At a false discovery rate of 0.05, a later analysis linked fewer than 20,000 TCR beta sequences to specific HLA alleles. In vitro tests confirmed that three of the cytomegalovirus-associated TCR beta chains recognize cytomegalovirus antigens. A further reported finding was that TCR beta sequences accurately predicted the HLA-A and HLA-B alleles for most subjects in the first cohort. According to a later analysis, TCR association rates differed among HLA loci, with DRB1 alleles showing the most associated TCRs and HLA-C alleles showing the fewest. According to a later analysis, most CMV-associated TCR beta chains appeared to be HLA-restricted, and the HLA associations seemed to be driven largely by CMV exposure. An association between a missense DCLRE1C variant and V-gene and J-gene trimming of TCR beta chains was found in a later genetic analysis and replicated in an independent cohort. The study listed approximately 160 TCR beta chains as associated with cytomegalovirus. The earlier analysis of some 560 of the donors excluded some 15 rarely observed V segments, including chromosome 9 orphons, because counts were too low. Roughly uniform sequencing depth across donors was assumed in presence/absence analyses, although this assumption may not hold.

Libraries were constructed by the immunoSEQ multiplex PCR assay. For the multiplex PCR, a mixture combining 60 forward primers for TCR Vbeta segments and 13 reverse primers for TCR Jbeta segments was used. Amplification of the CDR3 region of rearranged TCR beta genes was performed with a multiplex PCR assay on genomic DNA. The Illumina HiSeq System was used to sequence the amplified TCR beta libraries as 87-base-pair reads. Concerning the study's data processing: In a later analysis, some 80 million unique TCR beta chains were counted across the roughly 700 repertoires, and around 11 million of these chains were shared by at least two donors. A nearest-neighbor algorithm error-corrected the raw reads and collapsed the reads into unique sequences, merging closely related sequences to remove PCR and sequencing errors. Alignment of CDR3 sequences to IMGT reference sequences was used to assign V, D and J gene segments. Each retained sequence needed at least a six-nucleotide match to both a V gene segment and a J gene segment. A rearrangement was called productive if the CDR3 had no stop codons and remained in frame with V and J, and every other rearrangement was called non-productive. CDR3 was defined according to IMGT convention as the region running from the second conserved V-encoded cysteine to the conserved J-encoded phenylalanine. In an earlier analysis of approximately 590 of the donors, sequences lacking an unambiguous match to a single V gene segment were excluded. An earlier analysis of several hundred of the donors called V segments functional above 56.7% productive rearrangements and segregating when the between-donor standard deviation exceeded 5%. A statistical classification framework was built to diagnose cytomegalovirus status from the catalog of TCR beta chain sequences. In a later analysis, V and J genes were assigned by comparing TCR nucleotide sequences against IMGT/GENE-DB human TR gene sequences. The TCRdist pipeline was used in a later analysis to assign CDR3 sequences and most-parsimonious VDJ recombination scenarios. A later analysis defined each TCR beta chain by its CDR3 amino acid sequence plus V-gene family, and excluded reads lacking a unique V-gene family. A later analysis removed roughly 590 highly shared, low-generation-probability nucleotide sequences to deal with suspected cross-contamination and a sequencing artifact. In a later analysis, a clonal expansion index was calculated for each public chain from normalized within-repertoire ranks of inferred template counts. In a later analysis, generation probabilities were computed with a VDJ recombination model fitted to out-of-frame rearrangements, and the resulting probabilities were checked against IGoR. Hypergeometric tests were used in a later analysis to score TCR-TCR, TCR-HLA and TCR-CMV co-occurrence, with a repertoire-size bias correction applied to the TCR pairs. In a later analysis, false discovery rates were estimated by permuting HLA or CMV assignments 20 times. A later analysis grouped co-occurring TCRs with DBSCAN, adding TCRdist sequence similarity when clustering within HLA-allele-positive subsets. Co-occurrence clustering excluded repertoires with fewer than 30,000 or more than 120,000 public chains, plus five with anomalous nucleotide sharing. TCRdb limited this immuneACCESS table to in-frame rearrangements with V and J called. A share of clones is missing; checked studies link under half to unresolved V genes, and the rest is unexplained. V, J and clone size were drawn from that table, and D and trimming were deduced from the DNA. The sample includes 250,000 to 350,000 clones, with about four fifths observed a single time. In total, the top ten clones hold roughly 0.31% of the sample.

The rearranged chain carries TRBV7-9 and TRBJ1-2; a tentative D call is TRBD1 (5 bases match). This receptor was obtained from a girl under 10 years old in good health and CMV-seronegative. The sequenced sample was PBMCs. This receptor has the CDR3 CASSPDSPYGYTF. In nucleotide form, the sequence is TGTGCCAGCAGCCCCGACAGCCCTTATGGCTACACCTTC.